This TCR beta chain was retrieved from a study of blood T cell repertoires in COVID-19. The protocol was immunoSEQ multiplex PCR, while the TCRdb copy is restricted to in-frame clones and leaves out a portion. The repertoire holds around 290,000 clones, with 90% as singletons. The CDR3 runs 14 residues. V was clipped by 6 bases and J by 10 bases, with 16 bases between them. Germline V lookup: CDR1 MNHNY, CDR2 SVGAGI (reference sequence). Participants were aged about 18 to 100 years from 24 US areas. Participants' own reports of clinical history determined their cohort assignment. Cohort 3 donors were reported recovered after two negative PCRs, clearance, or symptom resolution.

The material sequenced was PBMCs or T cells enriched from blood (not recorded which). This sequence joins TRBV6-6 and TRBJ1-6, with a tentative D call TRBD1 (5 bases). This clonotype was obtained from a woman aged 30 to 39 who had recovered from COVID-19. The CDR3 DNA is TGTGCCAGCAGACCCCCCAGGGAGGGATCACCCCTCCACTTT. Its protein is CASRPPREGSPLHF.